A single sample is the source of the 24 T cell receptor beta chains below, sequenced in a study of shared clonotypes between healthy human individuals (dated by TCRdb to the early 2020s). Library preparation was by the immunoSEQ multiplex PCR assay. The clones in this table, taken by TCRdb from immuneACCESS, are in-frame only. Not every clone is retained; where verified, under half of the shortfall comes from an unresolved V gene, and the cause of the rest is unknown. The table for this sample lists 2 million to 2.5 million clones; approximately 95% of them were counted only once. Of the sample, 0.39% falls within the top ten clones. The sample was naive CD4+ T cells from PBMCs. The sample's cell subset or site label, in plain terms: CD45RA+ positively selected. These receptors originate from a man younger than 35 in good health. Some clones in this sample may be carry-over from other donors' samples.

The chain links TRBV19 to TRBJ1-3, with 9 positions matching TRBD1. Germline V lookup: CDR1 LNHDA, CDR2 SQIVND (reference sequence). The CDR3 contains 16 residues. J gave up 4 bases and V 6 bases, and 10 bases lay outside the gene matches. CDR3 DNA sequence: TGTGCCAGTAGCCCGAACCACAGGGGGCTCGGAAACACCATATATTTT. Its protein is CASSPNHRGLGNTIYF.

The DNA for the CDR3 is TGTGCCAGCAGCCAGAGAGGGCTGCGCCCCGAAGCCAAAAACATTCAGTACTTC. Amino acid sequence: CASSQRGLRPEAKNIQYF. This chain connects TRBV14 to TRBJ2-4; possible D gene TRBD2, 5 bases. Looked up from germline, CDR1 is SGHDN and CDR2 is FVKESK. The V end was cut by 3 bases, the J end by 0 bases, with 18 bases between. This CDR3 has 18 amino acids.

The chain employs TRBV10-2 and TRBJ2-5, with TRBD2 as a possible D gene (6 bases). This CDR3 has 16 amino acids. Germline CDR1 and CDR2: WSHSY and SAAADI. Trimming removed 4 bases at V and 5 bases at J, with 20 bases between. The CDR3 protein is CASSVRKAPGEETQYF. CDR3 DNA: TGCGCCAGCAGTGTGAGGAAGGCACCGGGGGAGGAGACCCAGTACTTC.

The genes are TRBV4-2 and TRBJ1-3, with a weak D call TRBD1 (6 bases). CDR1 and CDR2 from the germline V gene are LGHNA and YNFKEQ. The CDR3 is 16 amino acids. V was shortened by 1 base and J by 2 bases, with 12 bases between the two germline ends. In nucleotides, the CDR3 is TGTGCCAGCAGCCAAGTGGGACAAGGGCCTGGAAACACCATATATTTT. Amino acids: CASSQVGQGPGNTIYF.

The chain carries TRBV28 and TRBJ2-7; D call uncertain. Trimming removed 6 bases at V and 3 bases at J, with 15 bases between. The V gene's germline CDR1 is MDHEN and CDR2 SYDVKM. This CDR3 is 14 amino acids long. CDR3 region: CASSTSRALYEQYF. The CDR3 region has the DNA TGTGCCAGCAGCACCTCTCGGGCACTCTACGAGCAGTACTTC.

V and J are TRBV28 and TRBJ1-2; the D is unclear. In germline, CDR1 is MDHEN, CDR2 SYDVKM. This CDR3 contains 13 residues. Trimming left V 4 bases short and J 6 bases short, with 12 bases between. DNA of the CDR3: TGTGCCAGCAGTTCGCCCGGGAAGGATGGCTACACCTTC. Amino acids: CASSSPGKDGYTF.

This chain uses TRBV27 with TRBJ2-5, with TRBD1 matching 7 bases. Germline V gene sequence: CDR1 MNHEY, CDR2 SMNVEV (reference sequence). The CDR3 is 15 amino acids. The V and J ends lost 5 bases and 4 bases, in that order; junction bases with no gene match: 10. The CDR3 DNA reads TGTGCCAGCAGTACATATTCGAACAGGGGAGAGACCCAGTACTTC. Translation: CASSTYSNRGETQYF.

The chain joins TRBV1 to TRBJ1-5; the D call in the table, TRBD1, was not verified against the DNA. TRBV1 is an annotated pseudogene. The CDR3 runs to 15 residues. The CDR3 DNA follows: TGCACCAGCAGCCAAAACACTTGGGGCAATCAGCTCCAGCATTTT. This encodes CTSSQNTWGNQLQHF.

This sequence joins TRBV28 and TRBJ2-7, with 13 positions matching TRBD2. Germline V gives CDR1 MDHEN, CDR2 SYDVKM. This CDR3 spans 15 amino acids. The V gene end was trimmed by 4 bases and the J gene end by 3 bases; junction bases not matched to a gene: 3. The CDR3 nucleotides are TGTGCCAGCAGTTCGACTAGCGGGAGGCTCTACGAGCAGTACTTC. It is translated as CASSSTSGRLYEQYF.

The chain carries TRBV27 and TRBJ2-5; the D gene is possibly TRBD1 (6 bases). The V end was cut by 5 bases, the J end by 3 bases, with 10 bases between. The CDR3 covers 13 residues. Germline-derived CDR1 and CDR2 are MNHEY and SMNVEV (reference sequence). CDR3 coding DNA: TGTGCCAGCAGTCCGGGGACAAAAGAGACCCAGTACTTC. Amino acids: CASSPGTKETQYF.

The chain employs TRBV28 and TRBJ2-4; 10 bases are shared with TRBD1. Germline lookup yields CDR1 MDHEN and CDR2 SYDVKM. J was trimmed by 15 bases and V by 2 bases; bases with no gene match: 7. This CDR3 is 13 amino acids long. The CDR3 sequence is CASSLGDRGLWYF. In nucleotides, the CDR3 is TGTGCCAGCAGTTTAGGGGACAGGGGCCTTTGGTACTTC.

A word on this clone: The sample holds other DNA sequences that translate to the same CDR3. This chain connects TRBV6-1 to TRBJ2-2; 8 bases line up with TRBD2. CDR3 size: 16 residues. From germline, CDR1 is MNHNS and CDR2 SASEGT. The junction had 3 bases not matched to a gene; V was cut back by 2 bases and J by 1 base. CDR3 nucleotides: TGTGCCAGCAGTGAATCGGGAGGGATGAACACCGGGGAGCTGTTTTTT. Its translation: CASSESGGMNTGELFF.

V usage is TRBV11-1 and J usage is TRBJ1-3; D uncertain. The CDR3 sequence is 15 residues long. V was clipped by 3 bases and J by 0 bases, with 9 bases between them. Germline CDR1 reads SGHAT; CDR2 reads FQDESV (reference sequence). The CDR3 DNA follows: TGTGCCAGCAGCTTTGGGGTGAGCTCTGGAAACACCATATATTTT. It yields the protein CASSFGVSSGNTIYF. Together with reference TRBV11-1 and TRBJ1-3, the CDR3 gives the full variable domain: EAEVAQSPRYKITEKSQAVAFWCDPISGHATLYWYRQILGQGPELLVQFQDESVVDDSQLPKDRFSAERLKGVDSTLKIQPAELGDSAMYLCASSFGVSSGNTIYFGEGSWLTVV.

This chain uses TRBV6-5 with TRBJ2-5, with no clear D. CDR1 MNHEY and CDR2 SVGAGI come from the germline V gene. The V gene lost 5 bases and the J gene lost 7 bases, with 17 bases spanning the gap. The CDR3 is made up of 14 amino acids. CDR3 residues: CASSNLGNTGTQYF. The DNA for the CDR3 is TGTGCCAGCAGTAACTTAGGCAATACGGGGACCCAGTACTTC.

This sequence joins TRBV27 and TRBJ2-4; tentative D call: TRBD1 (6 bases). Trimming removed 1 base from V and 7 bases from J, with 11 bases in between. The CDR3 covers 14 residues. Germline-derived CDR1 and CDR2 are MNHEY and SMNVEV (reference sequence). CDR3 bases: TGTGCCAGCAGTTTATACAGGGCTGGGAACATTCAGTACTTC. Protein: CASSLYRAGNIQYF.

This chain links TRBV4-3 with TRBJ1-1; D may be TRBD1 (5 bases). Trimming removed 0 bases at V and 0 bases at J, with 17 bases between. CDR1 and CDR2 (germline): LGHNA, YSLEER. The CDR3 length is 18 residues. CDR3 sequence (DNA): TGCGCCAGCAGCCAAGATCCGGCAGGGAATTTAATGAACACTGAAGCTTTCTTT. This translates into CASSQDPAGNLMNTEAFF.

The chain employs TRBV4-2 and TRBJ2-3; D possibly corresponds to TRBD2 (6 bases). From germline, CDR1 is LGHNA and CDR2 YNFKEQ. V lost 1 base to trimming and J lost 4 bases, with 9 bases between them. The CDR3 covers 14 residues. Here the CDR3 DNA reads TGTGCCAGCAGCCAAGGGAGGGGTGCAGATACGCAGTATTTT. Amino acids: CASSQGRGADTQYF.

The rearrangement links TRBV5-8 to TRBJ1-5; tentative D call: TRBD1 (6 bases). Trimming took off 1 base at V and 4 bases at J, with 9 bases between the two ends. CDR3 length: 14 residues. CDR1 is SGHTS, CDR2 YDEGEE, per germline. The CDR3 DNA reads as TGTGCCAGCAGCTTGTGGACAGCTAATCAGCCCCAGCATTTT. Translation gives CASSLWTANQPQHF.

The V and J genes are TRBV30 and TRBJ2-1; 10 positions match TRBD2. Losses at the gene ends were 0 bases for V and 7 bases for J; bases not matched to a gene: 6. The CDR3 is made up of 15 amino acids. Germline V lookup: CDR1 GTSNPN, CDR2 SVGIG (reference sequence). CDR3: CAWSVMASGSNEQFF. CDR3 nucleotides: TGTGCCTGGAGTGTAATGGCTAGCGGGAGTAATGAGCAGTTCTTC.

This sequence joins TRBV2 and TRBJ1-4, with D possibly being TRBD1 (6 bases). The V end was cut by 1 base, the J end by 8 bases, with 11 bases between. CDR1 SNHLY and CDR2 FYNNEI come from the germline V gene. This CDR3 has 14 amino acids. This CDR3 is CASSEGRGWEKLFF. CDR3 nucleotides: TGTGCCAGCAGTGAAGGCAGGGGTTGGGAAAAACTGTTTTTT. Drawing the rest from reference TRBV2 and TRBJ1-4, the complete variable domain is EPEVTQTPSHQVTQMGQEVILRCVPISNHLYFYWYRQILGQKVEFLVSFYNNEISEKSEIFDDQFSVERPDGSNFTLKIRSTKLEDSAMYFCASSEGRGWEKLFFGSGTQLSVL.

This chain joins TRBV29-1 and TRBJ2-2; 10 bases are a match to TRBD1. This CDR3 comprises 14 residues. The ends lost 6 bases at V and 4 bases at J; junction bases unmatched: 5. The germline V gene encodes CDR1 SQVTM and CDR2 ANQGSEA. The CDR3 sequence: CSVRQGASTGELFF. The CDR3, as DNA: TGCAGCGTGCGACAGGGGGCTAGCACCGGGGAGCTGTTTTTT.

Comments on this clone: The same CDR3 is also encoded by other DNA sequences in this sample. This chain links TRBV28 with TRBJ2-7; no definite D call. The V gene lost 3 bases and the J gene lost 2 bases, with 5 bases spanning the gap. The germline CDR1 and CDR2 sequences are MDHEN and SYDVKM. The CDR3 loop spans 12 amino acids. CDR3 residues: CASSLWTYEQYF. The DNA of the CDR3 is TGTGCCAGCAGTTTGTGGACCTACGAGCAGTACTTC. Filled out from reference TRBV28 and TRBJ2-7, the complete variable domain reads DVKVTQSSRYLVKRTGEKVFLECVQDMDHENMFWYRQDPGLGLRLIYFSYDVKMKEKGDIPEGYSVSREKKERFSLILESASTNQTSMYLCASSLWTYEQYFGPGTRLTVT.

The J gene is TRBJ1-4, the V gene TRBV5-4, with no clear D. The CDR3 sequence is 15 residues long. Trimming took off 4 bases at V and 7 bases at J, with 17 bases between the two ends. Germline V gene sequence: CDR1 SGHNT, CDR2 YYREEE (reference sequence). CDR3 protein: CASSRRVGESEKLFF. The CDR3 region has the DNA TGTGCCAGCAGCCGGCGTGTAGGAGAAAGTGAAAAACTGTTTTTT.

This chain uses TRBV27 with TRBJ1-2, with D maybe TRBD1 (6 bases). CDR1 and CDR2 (germline): MNHEY, SMNVEV (reference sequence). Trimming shortened V by 3 bases and J by 4 bases, and 18 bases separated the two germline ends. The CDR3 consists of 16 residues. CDR3 nucleotides: TGTGCCAGCAGTTTCTCGAAGGGGGACGGCCCCTATGGCTACACCTTC. It specifies CASSFSKGDGPYGYTF.